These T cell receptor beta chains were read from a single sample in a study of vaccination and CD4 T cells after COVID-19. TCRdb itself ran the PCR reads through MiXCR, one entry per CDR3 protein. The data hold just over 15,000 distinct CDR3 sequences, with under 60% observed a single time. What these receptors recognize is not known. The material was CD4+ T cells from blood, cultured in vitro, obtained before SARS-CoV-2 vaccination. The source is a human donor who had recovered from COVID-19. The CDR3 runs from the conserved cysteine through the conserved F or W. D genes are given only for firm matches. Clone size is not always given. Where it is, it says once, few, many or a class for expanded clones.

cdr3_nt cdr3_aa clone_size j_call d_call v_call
TGTGCCAGCAGTTTCTGGGGGAACCCGTATGGCTACACCTTC CASSFWGNPYGYTF - TRBJ1-2 - TRBV12-3/TRBV12-4
TGTGCCAGCAGCCAGGATGGAGGGACTAGCGGCTCCTACGAGCAGTACTTC CASSQDGGTSGSYEQYF - TRBJ2-7 TRBD2 TRBV14
TGTGCCAGCAGCCCGATGGTAGGCCCAGATACGCAGTATTTT CASSPMVGPDTQYF - TRBJ2-3 - TRBV7-2
TGTGCCAGCAGCTTAGTCCTAGCGGGAGCGGCTGAGCAGTTCTTC CASSLVLAGAAEQFF - TRBJ2-1 TRBD2 TRBV7-2
TGCAGTGCAGAGTCAGCGGGGGAGCTGTTTTTT CSAESAGELFF - TRBJ2-2 - TRBV20-1
TGTGCCAGCAGCTCCATTAGCGGGAGGGCCGGGGATACGCAGTATTTT CASSSISGRAGDTQYF - TRBJ2-3 TRBD2 TRBV7-6
TGTGCCAGCAGCTTGGCCCCTACAGGGCCGGAGACCCAGTACTTC CASSLAPTGPETQYF - TRBJ2-5 - TRBV5-5
TGTGCCAGCAGCCCCCAGACAGGGGAAGAGACCCAGTACTTC CASSPQTGEETQYF few TRBJ2-5 TRBD1 TRBV7-8
TGTGCCTGGAGTTCTTTAGGGGACCAGCCCCAGCATTTT CAWSSLGDQPQHF few TRBJ1-5 - TRBV30
TGTGCCAGCAGCCATCCAGGGACACGATACGAGCAGTACTTC CASSHPGTRYEQYF - TRBJ2-7 - TRBV3-1
TGTGCCAGTGGAATAACAGGGTATTCCGTCCACGAGCAGTACTTC CASGITGYSVHEQYF - TRBJ2-7 - TRBV19
TGTGCCTGGAGTACGGGATTCACTGAAGCTTTCTTT CAWSTGFTEAFF few TRBJ1-1 - TRBV30
TGCAGTGCTATTGGTACGGCAGTCCTGAACACTGAAGCTTTCTTT CSAIGTAVLNTEAFF - TRBJ1-1 - TRBV20-1
TGCGCCAGCAGCTTGGAACAGACAAATTCACCCCTCCACTTT CASSLEQTNSPLHF - TRBJ1-6 - TRBV5-1
TGTGCCAGCAGCTTAGACAGGGGGGGGACGGGCACTGAAGCTTTCTTT CASSLDRGGTGTEAFF few TRBJ1-1 TRBD1 TRBV7-9
TGTGCCAGCAGTACGAAGACTAGAGGGTACAATGAGCAGTTCTTC CASSTKTRGYNEQFF - TRBJ2-1 - TRBV6-1
TGTGCCGTCCGGGGGGATGAAAAACTGTTTTTT CAVRGDEKLFF - TRBJ1-4 - TRBV10-3
TGTGCCAGCAGTCGACAGGGGGCAATCGGCTACACCTTC CASSRQGAIGYTF - TRBJ1-2 TRBD1 TRBV12-3/TRBV12-4
TGTGCCAGCAGTGCGGGGTCGGACACCGGGGAGCTGTTTTTT CASSAGSDTGELFF - TRBJ2-2 - TRBV5-5
TGTGCCAGCAGTGAAACACCCAGGGGGTGGAGCAATCAGCCCCAGCATTTT CASSETPRGWSNQPQHF - TRBJ1-5 TRBD1 TRBV6-1
TGCAGTGCTTCTAAGGTCCAGGGTAGGGCTGGCTACACCTTC CSASKVQGRAGYTF - TRBJ1-2 - TRBV20-1
TGTGCCACCAGTGATTTGTTCGGGGGTCGAGATGAGCAGTTCTTC CATSDLFGGRDEQFF - TRBJ2-1 - TRBV24-1
TGCGCCAGCAGCCAAGAACGGGGCTTTCTTAGTTATACCGGGGAGCTGTTTTTT CASSQERGFLSYTGELFF - TRBJ2-2 - TRBV4-1
TGTGCCAGCAGGGAGACAGGATCCTACGAGCAGTACTTC CASRETGSYEQYF - TRBJ2-7 - TRBV28
TGTGCCAGCAGTGAGGAAGCGGGAGGGCAGGAGACCCAGTACTTC CASSEEAGGQETQYF once TRBJ2-5 TRBD2 TRBV2
TGCAGTGCTAGTGATTTGGCGGGGACTCACAATGAGCAGTTCTTC CSASDLAGTHNEQFF few TRBJ2-1 - TRBV20-1
TGTGCCAGCAGCCAAGCTTCCCTGACAGGGCGAAGTGAAGCTTTCTTT CASSQASLTGRSEAFF - TRBJ1-1 TRBD1 TRBV3-1
TGTGCCAGCAGGAGGACAGGGGGTACTGAAGCTTTCTTT CASRRTGGTEAFF once TRBJ1-1 TRBD1 TRBV6-2/TRBV6-3
TGTGCCAGCAGCAAACCCGGGACAGGGGTCGATGAAGCTTTCTTT CASSKPGTGVDEAFF few TRBJ1-1 TRBD1 TRBV11-2
TGTGCCACCAGCAGAGAGGGATATAGCAATCAGCCCCAGCATTTT CATSREGYSNQPQHF - TRBJ1-5 - TRBV15
TGCAGTGCTTCTCGCATCCCCGGACAGGGTAATCCTAGTGCCACTAATGAAAAACTGTTTTTT CSASRIPGQGNPSATNEKLFF - TRBJ1-4 TRBD1 TRBV20-1
TGTGCCAGCAGCAGGGCGGGGTCCGAGCAGTACTTC CASSRAGSEQYF - TRBJ2-7 - TRBV7-9
TGTGCCAGCAGCCGCGCGCGGGGACAGGGCATAGGTAATCAGCCCCAGCATTTT CASSRARGQGIGNQPQHF few TRBJ1-5 TRBD1 TRBV5-6
TGTGCCAGCAACCAGGGTCGATCCTACAATGAGCAGTTCTTC CASNQGRSYNEQFF - TRBJ2-1 - TRBV6-2/TRBV6-3
TGTGCCAGCAAGGGTTCTGGAAACACCATATATTTT CASKGSGNTIYF once TRBJ1-3 - TRBV5-8
TGCGCCAGCCGAACAGGGGAAGATACGCAGTATTTT CASRTGEDTQYF - TRBJ2-3 TRBD1 TRBV5-1
TGTGCCAGCAGCCAGCCGGGGAGGAGCTCCTATAATTCACCCCTCCACTTT CASSQPGRSSYNSPLHF few TRBJ1-6 - TRBV3-1
TGTGCCAGCAGCCCTCGGGGTGCCGAGACCGGGGAGCTGTTTTTT CASSPRGAETGELFF - TRBJ2-2 - TRBV9
TGTGCCAGCAGTTACGCGGGACTAGCGGAATACGAGCAGTACTTC CASSYAGLAEYEQYF - TRBJ2-7 TRBD2 TRBV6-5
TGCAGTGCTAGACCTCCAGCTAGCGGCACCGGGGAGCTGTTTTTT CSARPPASGTGELFF - TRBJ2-2 TRBD2 TRBV20-1
TGTGCCAGCAGCCCACGGGACAGGGGGTACTATGGCTACACCTTC CASSPRDRGYYGYTF few TRBJ1-2 TRBD1 TRBV5-6
TGTGCCAGCAGTCCCGCGGGGCTATTCAATGAGCAGTTCTTC CASSPAGLFNEQFF - TRBJ2-1 - TRBV28
TGTGCCAGCAGTTTCTTCCGGTGGGGGGATTCACCCCTCCACTTT CASSFFRWGDSPLHF few TRBJ1-6 - TRBV27
TGTGCCAGCAGTCTCTCCCTCTATAGCAATCAGCCCCAGCATTTT CASSLSLYSNQPQHF - TRBJ1-5 - TRBV12-3/TRBV12-4
TGTGCCTGGAGGACTGTTTACGAGCAGTACTTC CAWRTVYEQYF - TRBJ2-7 - TRBV30
TGTGCCAGCTCACCATGGGACCTTAACCAAGAGACCCAGTACTTC CASSPWDLNQETQYF - TRBJ2-5 - TRBV18
TGCAGTGCTAGACGACCCCGAGCAGGGCCACCTTATAATTCACCCCTCCACTTT CSARRPRAGPPYNSPLHF few TRBJ1-6 - TRBV20-1
TGTGCCAGCAGCGCGGGACAGGTTAGCAATCAGCCCCAGCATTTT CASSAGQVSNQPQHF few TRBJ1-5 TRBD1 TRBV5-8
TGCAGTGCTCCCGATATACACACATCCTACAATGAGCAGTTCTTC CSAPDIHTSYNEQFF - TRBJ2-1 - TRBV20-1
TGTGCCAGCAGCCCCTTGGTAGGGGGCGGGGAGCAGTTCTTC CASSPLVGGGEQFF - TRBJ2-1 TRBD1 TRBV7-3
TGCAGTGCTAGAGATCTTGCTAGCGGGAGGACCGAGCAGTACTTC CSARDLASGRTEQYF few TRBJ2-7 TRBD2 TRBV20-1
TGCAGTGCCCCCTTGGGTAGCGGGAGGACAGATACGCAGTATTTT CSAPLGSGRTDTQYF few TRBJ2-3 TRBD2 TRBV20-1
TGTGCCAGCAGCCAAGCTGGGGGTAATCGGCCCTTCTACAATGAGCAGTTCTTC CASSQAGGNRPFYNEQFF - TRBJ2-1 - TRBV4-2
TGTGCCAGCAGATGGGGGGCCCGTCGGGGGTCCACAGATACGCAGTATTTT CASRWGARRGSTDTQYF few TRBJ2-3 - TRBV2
TGCAGTGCTAGAGATTTTAGGACAGACTCCTACGAGCAGTACTTC CSARDFRTDSYEQYF - TRBJ2-7 - TRBV20-1